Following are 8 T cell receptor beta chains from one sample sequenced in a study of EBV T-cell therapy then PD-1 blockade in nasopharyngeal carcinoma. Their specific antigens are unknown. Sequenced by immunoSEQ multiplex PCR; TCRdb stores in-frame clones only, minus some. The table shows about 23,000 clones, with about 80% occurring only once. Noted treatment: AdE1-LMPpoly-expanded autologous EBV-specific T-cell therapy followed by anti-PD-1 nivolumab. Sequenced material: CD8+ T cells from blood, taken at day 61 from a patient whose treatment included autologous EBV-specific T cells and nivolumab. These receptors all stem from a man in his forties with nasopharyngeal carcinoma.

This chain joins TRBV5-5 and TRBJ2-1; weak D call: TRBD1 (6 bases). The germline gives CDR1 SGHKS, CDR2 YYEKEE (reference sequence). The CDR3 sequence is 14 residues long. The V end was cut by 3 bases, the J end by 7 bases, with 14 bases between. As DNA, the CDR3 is TGTGCCAGCAGCTGGTGGGCAGGGGTTAATGAGCAGTTCTTC. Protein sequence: CASSWWAGVNEQFF.

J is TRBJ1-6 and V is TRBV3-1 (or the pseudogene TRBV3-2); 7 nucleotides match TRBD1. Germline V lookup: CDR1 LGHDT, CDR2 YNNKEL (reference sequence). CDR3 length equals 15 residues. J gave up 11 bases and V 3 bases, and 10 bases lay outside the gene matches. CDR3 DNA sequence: TGTGCCAGCAGCCAGAACAGGGGCGAGGGGGCACCCCTCCACTTT. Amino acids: CASSQNRGEGAPLHF.

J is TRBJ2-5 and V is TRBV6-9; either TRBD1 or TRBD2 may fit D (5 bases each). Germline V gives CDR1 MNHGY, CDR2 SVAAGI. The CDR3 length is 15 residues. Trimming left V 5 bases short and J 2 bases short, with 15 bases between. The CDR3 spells CASSHLGETQETQYF. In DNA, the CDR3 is TGTGCCAGCAGTCATCTGGGGGAAACTCAAGAGACCCAGTACTTC.

Here the CDR3 reads CASSSGTVEAFF. CDR3 DNA sequence: TGTGCCAGCAGCTCCGGGACGGTCGAAGCTTTCTTT. The gene calls are TRBV28 and TRBJ1-1; D is possibly TRBD1 (5 bases). The V end lost 6 bases, the J end lost 8 bases, and 13 bases lay between the germline ends. Germline values: CDR1 MDHEN, CDR2 SYDVKM. The CDR3 is made up of 12 amino acids.

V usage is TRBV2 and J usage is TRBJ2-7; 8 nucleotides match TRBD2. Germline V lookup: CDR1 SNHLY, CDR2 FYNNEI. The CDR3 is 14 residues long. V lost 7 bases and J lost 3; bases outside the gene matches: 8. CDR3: CASTERGLSYEQYF. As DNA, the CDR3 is TGTGCCAGCACCGAGCGGGGGTTGAGCTACGAGCAGTACTTC.

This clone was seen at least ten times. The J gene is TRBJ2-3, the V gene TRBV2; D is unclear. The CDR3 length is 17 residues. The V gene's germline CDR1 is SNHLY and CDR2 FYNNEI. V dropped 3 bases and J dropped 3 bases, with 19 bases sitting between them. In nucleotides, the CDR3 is TGTGCCAGCAGTGACGTGGGGTTGGGTTTTGCGACAGATACGCAGTATTTT. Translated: CASSDVGLGFATDTQYF.

This CDR3 is CASSENPVWEYF. CDR3 nucleotides: TGTGCCAGCAGTGAAAACCCCGTTTGGGAGTACTTC. This sequence joins TRBV6-1 and TRBJ2-7; no definite D call. Trimming stripped 2 bases from V and 11 bases from J, with 13 bases between. This CDR3 contains 12 residues. In germline, CDR1 is MNHNS, CDR2 SASEGT.

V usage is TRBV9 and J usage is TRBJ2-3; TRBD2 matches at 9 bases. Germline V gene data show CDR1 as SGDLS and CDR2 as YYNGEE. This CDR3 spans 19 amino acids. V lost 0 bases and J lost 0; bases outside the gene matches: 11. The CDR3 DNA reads TGTGCCAGCAGCGTAGCTCCATTCATAGCGGGGGCTAGCACAGATACGCAGTATTTT. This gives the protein CASSVAPFIAGASTDTQYF.